A selection of T cell receptor beta chains follows, all from one sample in a study of blood T cell repertoires in COVID-19. The repertoire was sequenced with immunoSEQ multiplex PCR; TCRdb's copy has only in-frame clones and lacks some. The profile shows 200,000 to 250,000 clones, around 84% of them singletons. The sequenced material came from peripheral blood. These TCRs come from a man between 60 and 70 years old with acute or convalescent COVID-19. Each CDR3 is given with its conserved first and last residue. D genes are given only for firm matches. Not all rows give a size; the values are once, few, many and, for expanded clones, a class.

. | TRBD1 | TRBJ2-3 | TRBV25-1 | TGTGCCAGCAGTCAGTCCCTTAGACAGGGCTTGGGCACAGATACGCAGTATTTT | CASSQSLRQGLGTDTQYF
. | . | TRBJ1-2 | TRBV4-3 | TGCGCCAGCAGCCAAGAGCGGCGGGACTATGGCTACACCTTC | CASSQERRDYGYTF
. | . | TRBJ2-7 | TRBV6-5 | TGTGCCAGCAGAAATCCCGGGACAGCCCCGCGGGGGCAGTACTTC | CASRNPGTAPRGQYF
. | . | TRBJ2-1 | TRBV9 | TGTGCCAGCAGCGTAGAACAGGTACCCCTCAATGAGCAGTTCTTC | CASSVEQVPLNEQFF
. | TRBD1 | TRBJ1-3 | TRBV6-1 | TGTGCCAGCAGTGCCGGGACAGGGTCTTGGGGAAACACCATATATTTT | CASSAGTGSWGNTIYF
. | . | TRBJ1-3 | TRBV6-1 | TGTGCCAGCAGTGACGACAGGTACTCTGGAAACACCATATATTTT | CASSDDRYSGNTIYF
. | TRBD1 | TRBJ1-4 | TRBV10-3 | TGTGCCATCAGCACAGGGGACCCAACTAATGAAAAACTGTTTTTT | CAISTGDPTNEKLFF
. | TRBD1 | TRBJ1-2 | TRBV5-4 | TGTGCCAGCAGCTTCGCAGGGGGCTCTGGCTACACCTTC | CASSFAGGSGYTF
. | TRBD1 | TRBJ1-5 | TRBV7-8 | TGTGCCAGCAGCATCGACAGGGGTTCACTTCAGGGGGTAATCAGGCAGCCCCAGCATTTT | CASSIDRGSLQGVIRQPQHF
once | . | TRBJ1-4 | TRBV5-1 | TGCGCCAGCAGCTTGTGGGCAGCAGCAACTAATGAAAAACTGTTTTTT | CASSLWAAATNEKLFF
. | TRBD1 | TRBJ1-1 | TRBV9 | TGTGCCAGCAGCGTGGGACAGGGGGCCTTGAACACTGAAGCTTTCTTT | CASSVGQGALNTEAFF
. | TRBD1 | TRBJ1-6 | TRBV2 | TGTGCCGGGGGACAGAATTCACCCCTCCACTTT | CAGGQNSPLHF
. | . | TRBJ2-7 | TRBV7-8 | TGTGCCAGCAGTTCCGGGACACTTTACGAGCAGTACTTC | CASSSGTLYEQYF
. | . | TRBJ1-5 | TRBV9 | TGTGCCAGCAGCGTAGGTGGAGGCTATCAGCCCCAGCATTTT | CASSVGGGYQPQHF
. | . | TRBJ2-7 | TRBV9 | TGTGCCAGCAGCCCGCGCAGGGACTACGAGCAGTACTTC | CASSPRRDYEQYF
. | TRBD1 | TRBJ1-5 | TRBV7-2 | TGTGCCAGCAGCCCTCAGACAGGGAATCAGCCCCAGCATTTT | CASSPQTGNQPQHF
. | . | TRBJ2-7 | TRBV28 | TGTGCCAGCAGTGACCCCCGAGGAACCCAGCTCTACGAGCAGTACTTC | CASSDPRGTQLYEQYF
. | . | TRBJ2-1 | TRBV7-9 | TGTGCCAGCAGCTTTTCCAGGGGTTCCTACAATGAGCAGTTCTTC | CASSFSRGSYNEQFF
. | TRBD1 | TRBJ2-2 | TRBV6-5 | TGTGCCAGCAGTTCGCATGGGACAGCGAACACCGGGGAGCTGTTTTTT | CASSSHGTANTGELFF
. | TRBD1 | TRBJ1-2 | TRBV2 | TGTGCCAGCAGAGCCGGGACAGGGAGTGGCTACACCTTC | CASRAGTGSGYTF
. | . | TRBJ1-1 | TRBV2 | TGTGCCAGCATGGGCGCGGGGGCACCGGGGGTAGCTTTCTTT | CASMGAGAPGVAFF
. | TRBD1 | TRBJ1-6 | TRBV27 | TGTGCCAGCAGTACGGGACAGGTGTTTCTTTCACCCCTCCACTTT | CASSTGQVFLSPLHF
. | TRBD1 | TRBJ1-6 | TRBV28 | TGTGCCAGCAGCCACAGGGGGAGCTCCTATAATTCACCCCTCCACTTT | CASSHRGSSYNSPLHF
. | . | TRBJ2-3 | TRBV19 | TGTGCCAGTAGTATTGCACTAGCTGTGTCAGATACGCAGTATTTT | CASSIALAVSDTQYF